This passage covers 18 T cell receptor beta chains from one sample sequenced in a study of blood T cells in healthy people across ages. The use of a sample-barcoded 5' primer and a J-beta primer mix characterized a second PCR of 7 to 11 cycles. Each CDR3 protein is one row after TCRdb ran MiXCR on the 5' RACE reads. The sample lists roughly 830,000 distinct CDR3 sequences, around 62% seen once, with roughly 25% in the top ten. Source material: blood. All receptors come from a man between 25 and 39 years old in good health.

This rearrangement joins TRBV7-6 to TRBJ1-2, with D possibly being TRBD1 (5 bases). The CDR3 loop spans 16 amino acids. V was pared by 5 bases and J by 9 bases, with 25 bases between. The V gene's germline CDR1 is SGHVS and CDR2 FNYEAQ. The CDR3 bases are TGTGCCAGCAGCCAAACCCTCCGGGACGGAGACCGGAGCTACACCTTC. It yields the protein CASSQTLRDGDRSYTF.

CDR3 in amino acids: CASKAGDATGELFF. Here the CDR3 DNA reads TGTGCCAGCAAGGCAGGGGATGCCACCGGGGAGCTGTTTTTT. V usage is TRBV2 and J usage is TRBJ2-2; maybe TRBD1 (6 bases). Trimming removed 7 bases from V and 4 bases from J, with 13 bases in between. Germline CDR1 is SNHLY and CDR2 is FYNNEI. This CDR3 region has 14 residues.

The chain is built from TRBV20-1 and TRBJ1-6; 9 bases are shared with TRBD1. Looked up from germline, CDR1 is DFQATT and CDR2 is SNEGSKA (reference sequence). The CDR3 extends over 15 amino acids. The V and J ends lost 2 bases and 7 bases, in that order; junction bases with no gene match: 6. CDR3 sequence reads: CSARPGTGRNSPLHF. The CDR3 bases are TGCAGTGCTAGACCCGGGACAGGGAGAAATTCACCCCTCCACTTT.

This clonotype was observed once. The gene calls are TRBV3-1 and TRBJ2-5; a weak D match, TRBD2 (6 bases). The J call may not be correct, given that the DNA end is closer to TRBJ2-7. This CDR3 contains 15 residues. The germline gives CDR1 LGHDT, CDR2 YNNKEL (reference sequence). In nucleotides, the CDR3 is TGTGCCAGCAGCCGGGATGGGGGAGGTCCCTACGAGCAGTACTTC. Its translation is CASSRDGGGPYEQYF.

CDR3 amino acids: CASRLDRGDEKLFF. The CDR3 DNA is TGTGCCAGCAGGCTGGACAGGGGCGATGAAAAACTGTTTTTT. V is TRBV6-1 and J is TRBJ1-4, with 9 bases fitting TRBD1. This CDR3 region has 14 residues. Germline V CDR1 and CDR2: MNHNS, SASEGT. Unmatched junction bases numbered 5, after V lost 6 bases and J lost 6 bases.

The chain joins TRBV7-9 to TRBJ2-7; 7 bases agree with TRBD1. The DNA matches TRBJ2-5 better at its end, which makes the J call doubtful. This CDR3 contains 14 residues. Germline values: CDR1 SEHNR, CDR2 FQNEAQ (reference sequence). Here the CDR3 DNA reads TGTGCCAGCAACCCTAGTGACAGGGAAGAGACCCAGTACTTC. It is translated as CASNPSDREETQYF.

This clonotype was seen a few times. The chain is built from TRBV5-1 and TRBJ2-5; 8 positions agree with TRBD2. CDR3 size: 16 residues. The J segment lost 1 base and the V segment lost 7 bases, leaving 12 bases of the junction unmatched. Germline values: CDR1 SGHRS, CDR2 YFSETQ. The CDR3 loop reads CASRFSGDYTQETQYF. Written as DNA, the CDR3 is TGCGCCAGCCGATTTAGCGGGGACTACACCCAAGAGACCCAGTACTTC.

The sample holds one count of this clonotype. V is TRBV5-1 and J is TRBJ2-5; D may be TRBD1 (5 bases). This CDR3 region has 15 residues. In germline, CDR1 is SGHRS, CDR2 YFSETQ. Trimming removed 2 bases from V and 5 bases from J, with 16 bases in between. CDR3 residues: CASSFHSDWGETQYF. CDR3 in DNA: TGCGCCAGCAGCTTTCACAGCGACTGGGGCGAGACCCAGTACTTC.

V is TRBV28 and J is TRBJ1-2, with D perhaps TRBD1 (6 bases). The CDR3 has 15 residues. From germline, CDR1 is MDHEN and CDR2 SYDVKM. Between the trimmed V and J ends, which lost 7 bases and 2 bases, there was a span of 17 bases. CDR3 protein: CASNMVVGANYGYTF. The CDR3 DNA reads TGTGCCAGCAATATGGTCGTGGGGGCGAACTATGGCTACACCTTC.

This chain joins TRBV10-3 and TRBJ2-7; D ambiguous. This CDR3 spans 13 amino acids. Germline V gives CDR1 ENHRY, CDR2 SYGVKD. V was trimmed by 5 bases and J by 2 bases, leaving 10 bases between them. The CDR3 nucleotides read TGTGCCATCAGTCAGCAGATTACCTACGAGCAGTACTTC. Residues: CAISQQITYEQYF.

This rearrangement joins TRBV9 to TRBJ1-4, with D perhaps TRBD1 (6 bases). V was clipped by 5 bases and J by 6 bases, with 11 bases between them. The CDR3 covers 13 residues. CDR1 and CDR2 (germline): SGDLS, YYNGEE. The CDR3 nucleotides are TGTGCCAGCAGTAACTACAGGGATGAAAAACTGTTTTTT. Protein sequence: CASSNYRDEKLFF.

The chain recombines TRBV7-9 with TRBJ2-5, with 9 bases fitting TRBD1. The V and J ends lost 5 bases and 3 bases, in that order; junction bases with no gene match: 7. The germline CDR1 and CDR2 sequences are SEHNR and FQNEAQ (reference sequence). The CDR3 runs to 15 residues. The CDR3 spells CASSQGRDREETQYF. The CDR3 nucleotides read TGTGCCAGCAGCCAGGGCCGGGACAGGGAAGAGACCCAGTACTTC.

This chain uses TRBV4-2 with TRBJ2-5; 9 positions match TRBD1. Trimming at V came to 1 base and at J to 2 bases, leaving 2 bases not matched to a gene. The CDR3 has 15 amino acids. Germline CDR1 LGHNA, CDR2 YNFKEQ. Here the CDR3 reads CASSQVGQGQETQYF. In DNA form, the CDR3 reads TGTGCCAGCAGCCAAGTGGGACAGGGTCAAGAGACCCAGTACTTC.

The chain has TRBV30 and TRBJ1-2, with a tentative D call TRBD1 (5 bases). The CDR3 totals 12 residues. Germline values: CDR1 GTSNPN, CDR2 SVGIG (reference sequence). V gave up 4 bases and J gave up 5 bases, with 11 bases separating them. CDR3 sequence (DNA): TGTGCCTGGAATACAGGTCCATATGGCTACACCTTC. The encoded protein is CAWNTGPYGYTF.

This chain connects TRBV7-2 to TRBJ1-4; no clear D. Trimming removed 5 bases from V and 13 bases from J, with 14 bases in between. The V gene's germline CDR1 is SGHTA and CDR2 FQGNSA. The CDR3 length is 12 residues. The CDR3 protein is CASSRDSLGLFF. In nucleotides, the CDR3 is TGTGCCAGCAGCCGAGACTCCCTGGGACTGTTTTTT.

The chain joins TRBV7-9 to TRBJ1-6; D is possibly TRBD1 (6 bases). V was cut by 8 bases and J by 12 bases, with 20 bases left in between. The CDR3 runs 14 residues. From germline, CDR1 is SEHNR and CDR2 FQNEAQ (reference sequence). In nucleotides, the CDR3 is TGTGCCAGCGCGTTTGGGACACTCGTGGAACCCCTCCACTTT. Protein: CASAFGTLVEPLHF.

This chain links TRBV10-3 with TRBJ2-6, with D perhaps matching TRBD1 or TRBD2 (6 bases each). V lost 0 bases and J 2 bases, leaving 8 bases between the germline ends. The CDR3 contains 16 residues. Germline assignment: CDR1 ENHRY and CDR2 SYGVKD. The CDR3 is CAISESRGPGANVLTF. The CDR3 DNA reads as TGTGCCATCAGTGAGTCCCGGGGGCCTGGGGCCAACGTCCTGACTTTC.

This clonotype was seen a handful of times. CDR3 nucleotides: TGTGCCAGCTCCCAAGAGGGGACGGACACTGAAGCTTTCTTT. This translates into CASSQEGTDTEAFF. The chain uses TRBV18 and TRBJ1-1; tentative D call: TRBD1 (5 bases). V lost 6 bases and J lost 3, with 14 bases in between. Germline V gene lookup returns CDR1 KGHSH and CDR2 LQKENI. The CDR3 has 14 amino acids.